The TCR beta chain described here comes from a study of memory CD4+ T cells and cytomegalovirus serostatus. Study context: This sample comes from healthy Belgian adults, fewer than 10 CMV seropositive, approximately 22 seronegative.

This table comes from immunoSEQ multiplex PCR, and its TCRdb copy is limited to in-frame clones, with some not included. The sample holds some 50,000 clones; around 81% are singletons and the top ten take 1.5% to 2%. The sort gate was single viable CD3+CD4+CD8-CD45RO+ cells for memory CD4+ T cells. Serum IgG to CMV pp150, pp28, p38 and p52 defined serostatus. CD4+ T cells were isolated by positive magnetic selection. The germline V and J ends were trimmed by 5 bases and 3 bases, with 17 bases remaining between them. This CDR3 has 15 residues. Germline lookup yields CDR1 SGHVS and CDR2 FQNEAQ. Points on this clone: Its matching antigen is unknown.

The study's findings and limits: Each of 60 to 80 CMV-associated TCRbeta sequences occurred in one to five individuals.

The clonotype originates from an adult in good health and CMV-seronegative. Sequencing was performed on memory CD4+ T cells from blood. The chain is built from TRBV7-8 and TRBJ2-7; no reliable D call. CDR3 loop: CASSPPRRVGYEQYF. The CDR3 region has the DNA TGTGCCAGCAGCCCCCCACGTCGAGTGGGCTACGAGCAGTACTTC.